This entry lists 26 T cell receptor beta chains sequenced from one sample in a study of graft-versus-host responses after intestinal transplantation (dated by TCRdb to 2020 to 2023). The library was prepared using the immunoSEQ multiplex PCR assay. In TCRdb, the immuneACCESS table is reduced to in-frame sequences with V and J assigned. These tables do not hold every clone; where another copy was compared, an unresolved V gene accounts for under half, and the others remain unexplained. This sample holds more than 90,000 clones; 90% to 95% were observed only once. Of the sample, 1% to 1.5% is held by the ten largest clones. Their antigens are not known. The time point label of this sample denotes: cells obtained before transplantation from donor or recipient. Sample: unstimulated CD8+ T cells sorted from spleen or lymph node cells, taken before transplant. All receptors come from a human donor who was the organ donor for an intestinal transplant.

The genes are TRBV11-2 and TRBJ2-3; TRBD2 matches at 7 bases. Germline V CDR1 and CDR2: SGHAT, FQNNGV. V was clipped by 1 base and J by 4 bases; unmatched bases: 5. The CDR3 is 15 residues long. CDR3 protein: CASSLVAGASDTQYF. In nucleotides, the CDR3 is TGTGCCAGCAGCTTAGTTGCGGGAGCTTCAGATACGCAGTATTTT.

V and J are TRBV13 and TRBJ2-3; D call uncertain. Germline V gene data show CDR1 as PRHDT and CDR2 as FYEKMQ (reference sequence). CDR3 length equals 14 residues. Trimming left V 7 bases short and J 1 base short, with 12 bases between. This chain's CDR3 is CASTYGVGTDTQYF. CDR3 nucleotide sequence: TGTGCCAGCACTTACGGAGTGGGCACAGATACGCAGTATTTT.

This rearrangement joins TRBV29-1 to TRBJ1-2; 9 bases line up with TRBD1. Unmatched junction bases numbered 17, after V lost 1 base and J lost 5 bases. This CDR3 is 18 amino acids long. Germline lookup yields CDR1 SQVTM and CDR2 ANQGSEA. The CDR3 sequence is CSVEGPPTDRGVSYGYTF. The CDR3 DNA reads TGCAGCGTTGAAGGGCCCCCTACAGACAGGGGGGTTAGTTATGGCTACACCTTC.

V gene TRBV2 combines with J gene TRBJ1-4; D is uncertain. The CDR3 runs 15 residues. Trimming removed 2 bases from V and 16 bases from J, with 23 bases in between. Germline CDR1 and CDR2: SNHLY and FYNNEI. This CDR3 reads CASSEYEGRFKDGFF. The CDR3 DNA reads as TGTGCCAGCAGTGAATACGAAGGCAGGTTCAAGGATGGGTTTTTT.

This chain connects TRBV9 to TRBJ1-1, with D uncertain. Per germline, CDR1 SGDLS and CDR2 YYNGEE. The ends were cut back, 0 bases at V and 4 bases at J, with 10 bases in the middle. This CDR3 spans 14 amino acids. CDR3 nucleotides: TGTGCCAGCAGCGTAGACCCGACCTTCACTGAAGCTTTCTTT. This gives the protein CASSVDPTFTEAFF. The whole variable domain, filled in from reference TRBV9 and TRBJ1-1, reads DSGVTQTPKHLITATGQRVTLRCSPRSGDLSVYWYQQSLDQGLQFLIQYYNGEERAKGNILERFSAQQFPDLHSELNLSSLELGDSALYFCASSVDPTFTEAFFGQGTRLTVV.

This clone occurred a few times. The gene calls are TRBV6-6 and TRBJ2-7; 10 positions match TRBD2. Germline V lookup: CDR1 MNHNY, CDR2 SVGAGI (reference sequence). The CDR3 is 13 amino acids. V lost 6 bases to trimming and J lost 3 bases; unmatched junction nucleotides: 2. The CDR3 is CASRGLAVYEQYF. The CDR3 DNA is TGTGCCAGCAGAGGACTAGCGGTCTACGAGCAGTACTTC.

CDR3 amino acids: CSVGSGEQYF. The CDR3 DNA reads as TGCAGCGTTGGTTCGGGGGAGCAGTACTTC. The chain combines TRBV29-1 with TRBJ2-7, with D maybe TRBD2 (5 bases). Trimming took off 4 bases at V and 7 bases at J, with 8 bases between the two ends. CDR3 length: 10 residues. CDR1 is SQVTM and CDR2 is ANQGSEA in the germline V gene.

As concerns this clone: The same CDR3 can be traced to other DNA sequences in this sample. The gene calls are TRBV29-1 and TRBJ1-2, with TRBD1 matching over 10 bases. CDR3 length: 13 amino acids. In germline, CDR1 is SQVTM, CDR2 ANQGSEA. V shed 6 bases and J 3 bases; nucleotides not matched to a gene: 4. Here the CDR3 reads CSVTGTGDYGYTF. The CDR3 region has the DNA TGCAGCGTGACCGGGACAGGGGACTATGGCTACACCTTC.

CDR3 amino acids: CASSQRTLVNTEAFF. The CDR3 nucleotides read TGCGCCAGCAGCCAACGGACACTCGTCAACACTGAAGCTTTCTTT. The rearrangement links TRBV4-1 to TRBJ1-1; D is perhaps TRBD1 (5 bases). The CDR3 totals 15 residues. The germline V gene has CDR1 MGHRA and CDR2 YSYEKL. Trimming removed 2 bases from V and 2 bases from J, with 12 bases in between.

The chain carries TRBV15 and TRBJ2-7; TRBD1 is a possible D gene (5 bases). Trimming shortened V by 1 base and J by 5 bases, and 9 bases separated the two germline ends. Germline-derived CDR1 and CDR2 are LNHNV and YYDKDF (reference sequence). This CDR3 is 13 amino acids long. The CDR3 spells CATSRVEGDEQYF. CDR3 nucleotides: TGTGCCACCAGCAGAGTGGAAGGGGACGAGCAGTACTTC.

CDR3 loop: CASSLVAGAVGELFF. CDR3 bases: TGTGCCAGCAGCTTGGTCGCGGGAGCGGTCGGGGAGCTGTTTTTT. V gene TRBV5-6 combines with J gene TRBJ2-2, with 7 nucleotides matching TRBD2. V lost 0 bases and J lost 7; bases outside the gene matches: 6. The CDR3 length is 15 residues. Germline CDR1 reads SGHDT; CDR2 reads YYEEEE.

DNA for the CDR3: TGCGCCAGCAGCCACTTACGACTAGCGGGAGCAGCAGAGACCCAGTACTTC. Translation: CASSHLRLAGAAETQYF. The V call is TRBV4-1, the J call TRBJ2-5; 12 nucleotides align to TRBD2. The J segment lost 4 bases and the V segment lost 3 bases, leaving 9 bases of the junction unmatched. The CDR3 runs 17 residues. CDR1 MGHRA and CDR2 YSYEKL come from the germline V gene.

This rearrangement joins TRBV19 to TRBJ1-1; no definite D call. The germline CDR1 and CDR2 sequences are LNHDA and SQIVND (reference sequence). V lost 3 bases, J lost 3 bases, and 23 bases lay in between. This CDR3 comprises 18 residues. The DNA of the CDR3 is TGTGCCAGTAGTATCCACCAATCCCGGTCCGGATTTTACACTGAAGCTTTCTTT. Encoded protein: CASSIHQSRSGFYTEAFF.

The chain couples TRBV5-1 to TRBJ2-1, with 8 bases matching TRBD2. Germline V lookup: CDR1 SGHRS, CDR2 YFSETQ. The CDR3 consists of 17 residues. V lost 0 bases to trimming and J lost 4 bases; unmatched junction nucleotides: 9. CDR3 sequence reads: CASSLDPLAEGYNEQFF. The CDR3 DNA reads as TGCGCCAGCAGCTTGGATCCACTAGCGGAGGGGTACAATGAGCAGTTCTTC.

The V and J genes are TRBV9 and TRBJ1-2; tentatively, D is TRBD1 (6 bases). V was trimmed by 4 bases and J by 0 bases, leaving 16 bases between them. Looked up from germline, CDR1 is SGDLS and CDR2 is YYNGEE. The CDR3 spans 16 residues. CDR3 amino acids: CASSSRKGEPNYGYTF. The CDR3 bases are TGTGCCAGCAGCTCCCGGAAGGGGGAACCTAACTATGGCTACACCTTC.

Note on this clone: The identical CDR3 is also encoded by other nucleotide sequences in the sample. CDR3 protein: CASRRQGQGNTIYF. The DNA of the CDR3 is TGTGCCAGCAGGAGACAGGGACAAGGAAACACCATATATTTT. The chain is built from TRBV6-1 and TRBJ1-3, with 7 bases fitting TRBD1. Per germline, CDR1 MNHNS and CDR2 SASEGT. Trimming took 6 bases from V and 4 from J; bases not matched to a gene: 6. The CDR3 has 14 residues.

The CDR3: CASRRSEYTEAFF. DNA for the CDR3: TGTGCCAGCAGAAGAAGTGAATACACTGAAGCTTTCTTT. The chain joins TRBV27 to TRBJ1-1; no reliable D call. CDR1 is MNHEY and CDR2 is SMNVEV in the germline V gene (reference sequence). The CDR3 loop spans 13 amino acids. V was clipped by 6 bases and J by 3 bases, with 11 bases between them.

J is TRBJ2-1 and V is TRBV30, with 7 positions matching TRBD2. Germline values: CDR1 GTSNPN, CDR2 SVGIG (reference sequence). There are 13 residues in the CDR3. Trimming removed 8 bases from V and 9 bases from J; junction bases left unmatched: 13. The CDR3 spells CAGYYRGRGEQFF. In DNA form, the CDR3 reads TGTGCCGGGTACTACCGCGGGAGAGGTGAGCAGTTCTTC.

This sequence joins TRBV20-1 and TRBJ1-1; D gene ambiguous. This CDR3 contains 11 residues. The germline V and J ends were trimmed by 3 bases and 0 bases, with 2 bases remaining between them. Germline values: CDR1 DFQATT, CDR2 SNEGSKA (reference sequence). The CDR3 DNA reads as TGCAGTGCTAGTCTGAACACTGAAGCTTTCTTT. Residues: CSASLNTEAFF.

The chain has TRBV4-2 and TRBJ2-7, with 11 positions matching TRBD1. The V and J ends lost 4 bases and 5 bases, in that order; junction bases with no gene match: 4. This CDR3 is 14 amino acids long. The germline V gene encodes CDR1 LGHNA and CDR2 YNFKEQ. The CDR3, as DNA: TGTGCCAGCAGCCTCGGGACAGGGGGGAACGAGCAGTACTTC. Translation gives CASSLGTGGNEQYF.

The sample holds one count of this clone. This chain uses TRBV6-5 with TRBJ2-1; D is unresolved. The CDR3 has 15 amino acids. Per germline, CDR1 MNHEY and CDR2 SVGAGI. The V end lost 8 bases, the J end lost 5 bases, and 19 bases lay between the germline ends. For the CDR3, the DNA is TGTGCCAGCCACGGATCGCCCAACCCCGACAATGAGCAGTTCTTC. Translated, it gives CASHGSPNPDNEQFF.

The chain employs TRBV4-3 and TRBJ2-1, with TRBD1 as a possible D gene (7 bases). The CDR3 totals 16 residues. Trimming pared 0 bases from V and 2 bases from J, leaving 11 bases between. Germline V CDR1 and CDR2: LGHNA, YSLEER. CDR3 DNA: TGCGCCAGCAGCCAAGATGCAGGGGGGACCTACAATGAGCAGTTCTTC. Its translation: CASSQDAGGTYNEQFF.

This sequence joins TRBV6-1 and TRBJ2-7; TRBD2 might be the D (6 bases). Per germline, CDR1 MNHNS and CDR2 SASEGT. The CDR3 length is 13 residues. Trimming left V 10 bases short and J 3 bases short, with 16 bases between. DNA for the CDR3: TGTGCCACCGTGAGGGGCGGGAACTACGAGCAGTACTTC. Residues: CATVRGGNYEQYF.

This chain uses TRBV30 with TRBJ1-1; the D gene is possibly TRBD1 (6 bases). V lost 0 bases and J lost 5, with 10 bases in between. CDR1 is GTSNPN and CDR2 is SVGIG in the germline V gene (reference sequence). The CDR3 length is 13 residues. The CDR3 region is CAWSVVGGTEAFF. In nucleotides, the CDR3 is TGTGCCTGGAGTGTAGTAGGGGGTACTGAAGCTTTCTTT.

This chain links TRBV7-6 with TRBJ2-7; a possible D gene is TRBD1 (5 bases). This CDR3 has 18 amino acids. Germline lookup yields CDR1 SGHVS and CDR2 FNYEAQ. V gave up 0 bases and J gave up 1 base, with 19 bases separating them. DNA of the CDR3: TGTGCCAGCAGCTTAGCCTTTTCCTCGCAGGGTAAATCCTACGAGCAGTACTTC. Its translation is CASSLAFSSQGKSYEQYF.

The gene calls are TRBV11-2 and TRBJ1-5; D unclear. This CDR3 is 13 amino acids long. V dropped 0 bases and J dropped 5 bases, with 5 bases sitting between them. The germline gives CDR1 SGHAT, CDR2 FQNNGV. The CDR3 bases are TGTGCCAGCAGCTTAGAACCCGATCAGCCCCAGCATTTT. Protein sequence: CASSLEPDQPQHF.